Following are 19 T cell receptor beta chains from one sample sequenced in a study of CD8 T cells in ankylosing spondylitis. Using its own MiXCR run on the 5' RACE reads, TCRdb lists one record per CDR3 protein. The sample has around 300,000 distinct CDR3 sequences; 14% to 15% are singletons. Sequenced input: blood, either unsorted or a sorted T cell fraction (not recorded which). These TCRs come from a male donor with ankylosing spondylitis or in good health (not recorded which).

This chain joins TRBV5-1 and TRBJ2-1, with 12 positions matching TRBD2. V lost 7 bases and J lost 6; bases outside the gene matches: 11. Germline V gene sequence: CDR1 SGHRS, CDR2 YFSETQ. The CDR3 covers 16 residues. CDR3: CASSLQASGGVNEQFF. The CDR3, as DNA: TGCGCCAGCTCCCTACAGGCTAGCGGGGGGGTCAATGAGCAGTTCTTC.

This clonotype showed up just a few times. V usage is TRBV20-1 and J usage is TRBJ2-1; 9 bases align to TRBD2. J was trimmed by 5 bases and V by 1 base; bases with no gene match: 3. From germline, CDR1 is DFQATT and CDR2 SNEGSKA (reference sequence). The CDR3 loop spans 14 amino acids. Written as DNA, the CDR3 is TGCAGTGCTAGAGGACTAGCGGCTCACAATGAGCAGTTCTTC. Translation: CSARGLAAHNEQFF.

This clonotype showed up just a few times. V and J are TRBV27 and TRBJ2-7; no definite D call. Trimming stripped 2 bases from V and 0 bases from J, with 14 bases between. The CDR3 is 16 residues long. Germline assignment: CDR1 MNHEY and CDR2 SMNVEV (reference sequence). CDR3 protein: CASSLTHITSSYEQYF. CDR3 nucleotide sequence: TGTGCCAGCAGTTTAACCCACATAACGAGCTCCTACGAGCAGTACTTC.

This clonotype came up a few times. CDR3 in amino acids: CASSFAQLYRGAFF. CDR3 sequence (DNA): TGTGCCAGCAGTTTTGCCCAGTTGTACAGGGGAGCTTTCTTT. The chain is built from TRBV12-3 or TRBV12-4 and TRBJ1-1; TRBD1 aligns across 7 bases. The CDR3 runs 14 residues. Trimming at V came to 3 bases and at J to 10 bases, leaving 11 bases not matched to a gene.

In DNA, the CDR3 is TGTGCCAGCAGCCCGAGGCAGGATGGTCAGCCCCAGCATTTT. This encodes CASSPRQDGQPQHF. The chain combines TRBV3-1 with TRBJ1-5; no firm D call. Germline CDR1 and CDR2: LGHDT and YNNKEL (reference sequence). V was cut by 4 bases and J by 6 bases, with 13 bases left in between. This CDR3 spans 14 amino acids.

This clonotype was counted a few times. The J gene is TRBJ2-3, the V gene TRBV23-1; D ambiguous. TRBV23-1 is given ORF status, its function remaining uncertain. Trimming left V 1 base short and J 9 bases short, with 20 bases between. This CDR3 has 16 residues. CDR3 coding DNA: TGCGCCAGCAGTCAATGGGCAAAGGGCCCTCATCGGACGCAGTATTTT. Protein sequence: CASSQWAKGPHRTQYF.

The CDR3 region is CASSQRGWVGQETQYF. The DNA for the CDR3 is TGTGCCAGCAGCCAGAGAGGATGGGTAGGCCAAGAGACCCAGTACTTC. V is TRBV14 and J is TRBJ2-5, with no clear D. In germline, CDR1 is SGHDN, CDR2 FVKESK. There are 16 residues in the CDR3. V was trimmed by 3 bases and J by 1 base, leaving 15 bases between them.

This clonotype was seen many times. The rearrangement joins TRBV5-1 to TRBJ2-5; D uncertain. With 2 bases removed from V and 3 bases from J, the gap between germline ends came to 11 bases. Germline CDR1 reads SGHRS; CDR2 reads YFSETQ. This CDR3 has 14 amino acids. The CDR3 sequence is CASSFQSREETQYF. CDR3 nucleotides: TGCGCCAGCAGCTTTCAATCTAGGGAAGAGACCCAGTACTTC.

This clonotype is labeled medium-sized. The CDR3: CASSLAGQGEAFF. The CDR3 DNA reads TGCGCCAGCAGCTTGGCCGGACAAGGAGAAGCTTTCTTT. This chain joins TRBV5-1 and TRBJ1-1; a weak D match, TRBD1 (5 bases). The CDR3 spans 13 residues. V lost 0 bases to trimming and J lost 8 bases, with 11 bases between them. Per the germline V gene, CDR1 is SGHRS and CDR2 is YFSETQ. Together with reference TRBV5-1 and TRBJ1-1, the CDR3 gives the full variable domain: KAGVTQTPRYLIKTRGQQVTLSCSPISGHRSVSWYQQTPGQGLQFLFEYFSETQRNKGNFPGRFSGRQFSNSRSEMNVSTLELGDSALYLCASSLAGQGEAFFGQGTRLTVV.

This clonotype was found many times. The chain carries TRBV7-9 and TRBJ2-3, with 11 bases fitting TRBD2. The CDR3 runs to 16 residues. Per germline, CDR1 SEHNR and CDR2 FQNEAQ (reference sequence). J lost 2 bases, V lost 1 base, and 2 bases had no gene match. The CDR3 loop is CASSLGTSGPTDTQYF. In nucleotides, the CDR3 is TGTGCCAGCAGCTTAGGGACTAGCGGGCCCACAGATACGCAGTATTTT.

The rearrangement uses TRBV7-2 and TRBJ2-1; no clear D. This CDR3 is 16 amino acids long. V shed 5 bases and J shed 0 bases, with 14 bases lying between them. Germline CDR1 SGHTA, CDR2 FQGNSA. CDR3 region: CASSQRKASSYNEQFF. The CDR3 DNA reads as TGTGCCAGCAGCCAACGTAAGGCCTCCTCCTACAATGAGCAGTTCTTC.

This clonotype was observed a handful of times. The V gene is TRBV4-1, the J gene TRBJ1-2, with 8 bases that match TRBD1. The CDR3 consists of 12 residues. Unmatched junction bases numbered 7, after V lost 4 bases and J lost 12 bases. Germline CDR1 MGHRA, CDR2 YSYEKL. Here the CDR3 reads CASSRVGQGHTF. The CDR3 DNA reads TGCGCCAGCAGCCGCGTCGGACAGGGCCACACCTTC.

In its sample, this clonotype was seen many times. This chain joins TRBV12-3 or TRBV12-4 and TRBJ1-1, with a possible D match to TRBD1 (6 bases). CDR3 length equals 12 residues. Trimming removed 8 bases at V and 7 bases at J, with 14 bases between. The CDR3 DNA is TGTGCCAGCGCCGGGGGCGGGATTGAAGCTTTCTTT. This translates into CASAGGGIEAFF.

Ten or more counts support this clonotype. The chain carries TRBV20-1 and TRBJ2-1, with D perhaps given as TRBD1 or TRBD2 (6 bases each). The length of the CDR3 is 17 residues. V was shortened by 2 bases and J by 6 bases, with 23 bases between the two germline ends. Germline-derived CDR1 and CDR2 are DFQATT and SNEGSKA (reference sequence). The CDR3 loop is CSARPLGGGGERNEQFF. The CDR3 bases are TGCAGTGCTAGACCCCTCGGGGGCGGAGGGGAGCGCAATGAGCAGTTCTTC.

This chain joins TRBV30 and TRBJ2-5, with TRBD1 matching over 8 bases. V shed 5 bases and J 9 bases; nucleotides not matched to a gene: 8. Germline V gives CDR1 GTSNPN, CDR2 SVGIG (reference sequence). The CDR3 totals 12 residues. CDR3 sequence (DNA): TGTGCCTGGGACAGGGGAAAGAGACCCCAGTACTTC. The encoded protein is CAWDRGKRPQYF.

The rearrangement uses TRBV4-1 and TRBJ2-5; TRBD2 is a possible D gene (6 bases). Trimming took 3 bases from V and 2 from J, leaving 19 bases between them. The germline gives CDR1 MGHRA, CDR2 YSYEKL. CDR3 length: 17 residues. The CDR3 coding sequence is TGCGCCAGCAGCCACGACGTCCCGGGTGGACTACAAGAGACCCAGTACTTC. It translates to CASSHDVPGGLQETQYF.

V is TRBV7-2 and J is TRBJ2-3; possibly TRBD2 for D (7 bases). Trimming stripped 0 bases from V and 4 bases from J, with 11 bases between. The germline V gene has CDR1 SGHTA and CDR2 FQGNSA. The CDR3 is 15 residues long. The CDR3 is CASSLAGGPPDTQYF. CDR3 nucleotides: TGTGCCAGCAGCTTAGCGGGGGGGCCCCCAGATACGCAGTATTTT.

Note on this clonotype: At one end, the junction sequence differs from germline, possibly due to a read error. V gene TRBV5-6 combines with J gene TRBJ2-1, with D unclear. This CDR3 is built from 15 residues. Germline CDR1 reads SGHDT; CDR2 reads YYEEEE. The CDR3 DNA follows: TGTGCCAGCAGCTTGCTCCGAGACTCCTCCAATGAGCAGTTCTTC. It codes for CASSLLRDSSNEQFF.

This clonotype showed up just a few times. As DNA, the CDR3 is TGCGCCAGCAGCTTCTCGGGCCCGGCGAACACTGAAGCTTTCTTT. Protein product: CASSFSGPANTEAFF. The rearrangement links TRBV5-1 to TRBJ1-1; D call uncertain. Germline values: CDR1 SGHRS, CDR2 YFSETQ. With 2 bases removed from V and 1 base from J, the gap between germline ends came to 12 bases. The CDR3 runs to 15 residues.